Listed below are T cell receptor beta chains from one sample, sequenced in a study of STAT5B mutations in CD4+ large granular lymphocyte leukemia. Some clones are missing from TCRdb's copy, which holds only in-frame ones; the method was immunoSEQ multiplex PCR. The data hold around 28,000 clones, with about 74% observed a single time. Specimen: CD4+ T cells from blood buffy coats. All receptors come from a human donor in good health. Each CDR3 is given with its conserved first and last residue. D genes are given only for firm matches. Clone sizes are given selectively: once, few, many, or a class where the clone is expanded.

size | J | V | D | CDR3 | DNA
- | TRBJ1-4 | TRBV27 | - | CASSFRSGREKLFF | TGTGCCAGCAGTTTTAGGTCAGGGCGTGAAAAACTGTTTTTT
- | TRBJ2-5 | TRBV5-5 | TRBD1 | CASSTRDRGLGETQYF | TGTGCCAGCAGCACCCGGGACAGGGGGCTAGGTGAGACCCAGTACTTC
few | TRBJ1-5 | TRBV15 | TRBD1 | CATSGGQGSNQPQHF | TGTGCCACCAGCGGAGGACAGGGTAGCAATCAGCCCCAGCATTTT
- | TRBJ1-2 | TRBV10-3 | - | CAISAARGVGEGYTF | TGTGCCATCAGTGCCGCCCGAGGGGTAGGAGAGGGCTACACCTTC
- | TRBJ2-1 | TRBV30 | TRBD2 | CAWSTSLAGGGNEQFF | TGTGCCTGGAGTACCTCGCTAGCGGGGGGGGGCAATGAGCAGTTCTTC
- | TRBJ1-6 | TRBV2 | - | CASTSKFRSPLHF | TGTGCCAGCACCTCAAAGTTTCGTTCACCCCTCCACTTT
- | TRBJ2-3 | TRBV11-3 | - | CASSFAREPSTDTQYF | TGTGCCAGCAGCTTTGCACGAGAGCCTAGCACAGATACGCAGTATTTT
- | TRBJ1-2 | TRBV2 | TRBD1 | CASTKDRASNYGYTF | TGTGCCAGCACTAAAGACAGGGCCTCTAACTATGGCTACACCTTC
- | TRBJ2-7 | TRBV7-2 | TRBD1 | CASSLGTGNAYEQYF | TGTGCCAGCAGCTTGGGGACAGGGAATGCCTACGAGCAGTACTTC
few | TRBJ1-3 | TRBV5-1 | - | CASREGGSGNTIYF | TGCGCCAGCAGAGAAGGAGGCTCTGGAAACACCATATATTTT
- | TRBJ1-4 | TRBV21-1 | - | CASSKVQVSGNEKLFF | TGTGCCAGCAGCAAAGTTCAGGTTTCGGGTAATGAAAAACTGTTTTTT
few | TRBJ1-5 | TRBV2 | - | CASSEANSNQPQHF | TGTGCCAGCAGTGAAGCGAATAGCAATCAGCCCCAGCATTTT
- | TRBJ1-3 | TRBV29-1 | - | CSVEDRAGSSGNTIYF | TGCAGCGTTGAAGATCGGGCAGGTTCCTCTGGAAACACCATATATTTT
- | TRBJ1-5 | TRBV7-2 | - | CASSPGPEDQPQHF | TGTGCCAGCAGCCCGGGGCCCGAGGATCAGCCCCAGCATTTT
- | TRBJ2-7 | TRBV9 | - | CASSSAGQIFHEQYF | TGTGCCAGCAGCTCAGCAGGACAGATATTCCACGAGCAGTACTTC
once | TRBJ2-1 | TRBV28 | TRBD1 | CATIRDRLRYEQFF | TGTGCCACGATCCGGGACAGGCTTAGATATGAGCAGTTCTTC
few | TRBJ1-1 | TRBV29-1 | - | CSVEGSAGVTFF | TGCAGCGTTGAAGGCTCGGCAGGAGTAACTTTCTTT
- | TRBJ1-3 | TRBV10-3 | - | CAISESRQSGNTIYF | TGTGCCATCAGTGAGTCGAGACAGAGCGGAAACACCATATATTTT
once | TRBJ1-2 | TRBV2 | - | CASSVQARDVGYTF | TGTGCCAGCAGTGTACAGGCCCGCGATGTCGGCTACACCTTC
- | TRBJ2-3 | TRBV5-1 | TRBD2 | CASSSLGGAGTDTQYF | TGCGCCAGCAGCTCCCTCGGGGGGGCGGGCACAGATACGCAGTATTTT
- | TRBJ2-5 | TRBV9 | TRBD2 | CASSVGAGGGAYEETQYF | TGTGCCAGCAGCGTAGGGGCTGGCGGGGGGGCGTATGAAGAGACCCAGTACTTC
- | TRBJ2-1 | TRBV10-3 | - | CAISEYSDEQFF | TGTGCCATCAGTGAGTATTCGGATGAGCAGTTCTTC
- | TRBJ2-7 | TRBV19 | TRBD2 | CASKKREGSEQYF | TGTGCCAGTAAGAAGCGGGAGGGAAGCGAGCAGTACTTC
- | TRBJ2-5 | TRBV9 | - | CASSVRDSEAETQYF | TGTGCCAGCAGCGTAAGAGACAGTGAAGCGGAGACCCAGTACTTC
- | TRBJ1-2 | TRBV28 | TRBD1 | CASSYPTGAYGYTF | TGTGCCAGCAGTTACCCCACAGGGGCGTATGGCTACACCTTC
few | TRBJ1-1 | TRBV7-9 | - | CASSPRGGHLRRTFF | TGTGCCAGCAGCCCGAGGGGGGGACACCTCAGACGGACTTTCTTT